This T cell receptor (beta chain) was observed in a study of cytomegalovirus exposure and HLA in healthy donors (dated by TCRdb to 2017 to 2019). With respect to the entire study: In an earlier analysis of some 550 of the donors, about 270 Gb of sequence data and approximately 100 million unique TCR beta sequences from about 179 million T cells were reported. About 300 gigabases of sequencing data and roughly 81 million unique TCR sequences made up an early release that covered some 640 HLA-typed donors. The genetic ancestry cluster associated with self-reported Caucasian donors included about four fifths of the roughly 390 genotyped donors. The aim of the study was to test whether cataloging public T cell receptors could identify signatures of past pathogen exposure. Using immunosequencing, the study profiled T cell repertoires from approximately 700 subjects and related those repertoires to cytomegalovirus serostatus. A separate validation cohort of about 110 different subjects was used in addition to the roughly 670-subject first cohort. High-throughput TCR immunosequencing, statistical association of individual TCRs with disease status, and machine learning were combined to predict cytomegalovirus infection status. A later analysis re-analyzed previously published TCR beta repertoires from hundreds of donors and added high-resolution HLA genotyping to study TCR occurrence patterns. Rather than drawing on any new phenotypic data, the later analysis identified candidate immune exposures from TCR beta sequences and the way those sequences occurred across donors. To decide whether each TCR beta V gene segment behaved as functional or pseudogenic, an earlier analysis of nearly 600 of the donors relied on high-throughput TCR beta sequencing. Donor age, sex, ethnicity and CMV serostatus were collected together with the repertoire data. Genome-wide SNP genotypes for about 55% of the roughly 670 donors were used in a later genetic analysis, which treated that subset as a discovery cohort. All discovery cohort repertoires had been generated on a single sequencing platform. HLA typing included class I and class II loci at four-digit resolution. Typing coverage varied by locus: roughly 629-630 donors for A, B, C, DRB1 and DQB1; approximately 500 for DQA1; around 570 for DPA1; approximately 470 for DPB1. About five DR-DQ haplotypes were handled as single units for association and clustering, since linkage in the cohort was strong. Among roughly 400 genotyped donors of the cohort, an average of around 250,000 unique TCR beta nucleotide sequences was sequenced per donor, of which about 19% were non-productive. Beyond this particular receptor, the publication reports: The sequencing pipeline was judged likely to have produced a cluster of highly shared sequence variants as a technical artifact. Across donors, most TCR sequences were observed very rarely, whereas some public TCRs were present in many individuals. In a later analysis, most CMV-associated TCR beta chains were found to appear HLA-restricted, with HLA associations seemingly driven largely by CMV exposure. Several of the top co-occurrence clusters appeared to be linked to parvovirus B19, influenza, CMV and Epstein-Barr virus, according to a later analysis. Broadly in line with IMGT annotations, most TCR beta V segments showed up in productive rearrangements about 90% or about 30% of the time in an earlier analysis of under 700 of the donors. Linkage disequilibrium might explain the correlated functional status among segregating V segments, but an unknown experimental factor could not be ruled out. In a later analysis, some 17,000 TCR beta sequences were associated with specific HLA alleles at a false discovery rate of 0.05. Only TCR beta chains were sequenced in this cohort, and the absence of alpha or paired-chain data limited detectable features. Because the 87-base-pair reads could not distinguish some IMGT-functional V segments, including TRBV6-2 and TRBV6-3, those segments were excluded. HLA typing was unavailable for some donors at each locus, so association tests used only the typed subset. When HLA alleles, especially DR and DQ, strongly co-occurred, attributing TCR associations to individual alleles was difficult. The only immune exposure information available for the cohort was CMV serostatus. The study gave a list of more than 150 TCR beta chains associated with cytomegalovirus. In vitro tests confirmed that a few of the cytomegalovirus-associated TCR beta chains recognize cytomegalovirus antigens. The presence/absence analyses assumed that sequencing depth was roughly uniform across donors, and that assumption may not be true. A later genetic analysis associated a missense DCLRE1C variant with V-gene and J-gene trimming of TCR beta chains, and an independent cohort replicated the association. A further reported finding was that TCR beta sequences accurately predicted the HLA-A and HLA-B alleles for most subjects in the first cohort. Compared with equally common non-associated chains, HLA-associated TCR beta chains in a later analysis were more clonally expanded and had lower generation probabilities. According to a later genetic analysis, donors in an Asian-associated ancestry cluster had fewer N-insertions in productive TCRs than the approximately 650-donor mean. The classifier was reported to diagnose cytomegalovirus status with high specificity and sensitivity in both the original cohort and the validation cohort. A later analysis found that TCR association rates varied across HLA loci, with DRB1 alleles showing the most associated TCRs and HLA-C alleles the fewest. It was suggested by the authors that the approach could potentially be generalized to other disease states and immunological phenotypes. Approximately 18 rarely observed V segments, including chromosome 9 orphons, were excluded from the earlier analysis of approximately 600 of the donors because counts were too low.

The cohort was made up of 666 healthy bone marrow donors. All cohort members were sampled while nominally healthy, although unrecorded immune exposures were likely present. The donor was CMV seropositive and belonged to the group of 250 to 350 seropositive cohort members. A peripheral blood sample was collected from each donor, and TCR beta sequencing was performed on peripheral blood mononuclear cells. The Qiagen DNeasy Blood Extraction Kit was used to extract genomic DNA from the blood cell samples. The germline V gene specifies SNHLY as CDR1 and FYNNEI as CDR2. At the junction V is shortened by 7 bases and J by 6 bases, with 7 bases in between. The CDR3 goes from the cysteine to the phenylalanine over 12 residues. Left in the record is the CDR3 DNA by itself, 36 bases read in frame from the first base. Libraries were made using the immunoSEQ multiplex PCR assay. A mixture of 60 forward primers for TCR Vbeta segments and 13 reverse primers for TCR Jbeta segments was used in the multiplex PCR. Amplification of the CDR3 region of rearranged TCR beta genes was performed with a multiplex PCR assay on genomic DNA. The Illumina HiSeq System was used to sequence the amplified TCR beta libraries as 87-base-pair reads. From the authors' description of their analysis: A later analysis tallied 75 million to 95 million unique TCR beta chains across the 650 to 750 repertoires, and some 10 million of those chains were shared by two or more donors. Raw reads were error-corrected and collapsed into unique sequences by a nearest-neighbor algorithm in which closely related sequences were merged to remove PCR and sequencing errors. CDR3 sequences were aligned to IMGT reference sequences to assign V, D and J gene segments. Each retained sequence needed at least a six-nucleotide match to both a V gene segment and a J gene segment. Rearrangements were called productive when the CDR3 lacked stop codons and stayed in frame with V and J; all others were non-productive. CDR3 was defined according to IMGT convention as the region running from the second conserved V-encoded cysteine to the conserved J-encoded phenylalanine. In an earlier analysis of around 640 of the donors, sequences lacking an unambiguous match to a single V gene segment were excluded. An earlier analysis of 587 of the donors called V segments functional above 56.7% productive rearrangements and segregating when the between-donor standard deviation exceeded 5%. To diagnose cytomegalovirus status from the catalog of TCR beta chain sequences, a statistical classification framework was built. V and J gene assignment, in a later analysis, came from comparing TCR nucleotide sequences with IMGT/GENE-DB human TR gene sequences. Using the TCRdist pipeline, a later analysis assigned CDR3 sequences along with most-parsimonious VDJ recombination scenarios. In a later analysis, each TCR beta chain was defined by its CDR3 amino acid sequence together with its V-gene family, and reads lacking a unique V-gene family were excluded. A later analysis removed roughly 590 highly shared, low-generation-probability nucleotide sequences to deal with suspected cross-contamination and a sequencing artifact. In a later analysis, a clonal expansion index was calculated for each public chain from normalized within-repertoire ranks of inferred template counts. A later analysis computed generation probabilities with a VDJ recombination model fitted to out-of-frame rearrangements, and checked the results against IGoR. In a later analysis, TCR-TCR, TCR-HLA and TCR-CMV co-occurrence was scored with hypergeometric tests, and a repertoire-size bias correction was applied to TCR pairs. To estimate false discovery rates, a later analysis permuted the HLA or CMV assignments 20 times. In a later analysis, co-occurring TCRs were grouped with DBSCAN, and TCRdist sequence similarity was added when clustering was performed within HLA-allele-positive subsets. Repertoires with fewer than 30,000 or more than 120,000 public chains were left out of co-occurrence clustering, as were a handful of repertoires with anomalous nucleotide sharing. In TCRdb, the immuneACCESS table is reduced to in-frame sequences with V and J assigned. These tables do not hold every clone; where another copy was compared, an unresolved V gene accounts for under half, and the others remain unexplained. For V, J and clone size, that table is used; D and trimming come from the DNA. For this sample the table gives tens of thousands of clones, of which approximately 60% were detected only once. The ten largest clones add up to about 22% of the sample.

Points on this clone: Its target antigen remains unknown. Base quality data are lacking; no much larger clone is found one base away.

The sequenced material came from PBMCs. The chain uses TRBV2 and TRBJ1-6; a tentative D match to TRBD1 spans 5 bases. The source is a woman aged 50 to 65 in good health and CMV-seropositive. CDR3 loop: CASTQGNSPLHF. The DNA sequence reads TGTGCCAGCACCCAGGGTAATTCACCCCTCCACTTT.